The 31 T cell receptor beta chains below all came from one sample that was sequenced in a study of beta chain features in type 1 diabetes. The isolated RNA, all of it, was reverse transcribed, so expressed TCRB transcripts were what got sequenced. The data were produced by immunoSEQ multiplex PCR, yet TCRdb's version contains in-frame clones alone and is incomplete. The sample holds approximately 150,000 clones; more than 9% are singletons and the top ten take 1% to 1.5%. The sample taken for sequencing was naive CD4+ T cells from blood. Every receptor here comes from a man younger than 30 in good health.

The rearrangement uses TRBV15 and TRBJ2-1, with 8 positions matching TRBD2. Trimming took 0 bases from V and 12 from J; bases not matched to a gene: 4. The CDR3 runs to 13 residues. The germline CDR1 and CDR2 sequences are LNHNV and YYDKDF (reference sequence). The CDR3 nucleotides are TGTGCCACCAGCAGAGATGTGGCGGGGGGGCAGTTCTTC. Translated: CATSRDVAGGQFF.

The rearrangement links TRBV18 to TRBJ1-5, with D uncertain. The CDR3 is 14 amino acids. V was trimmed by 1 base and J by 0 bases, leaving 4 bases between them. Looked up from germline, CDR1 is KGHSH and CDR2 is LQKENI. The CDR3 DNA sequence: TGTGCCAGCTCACCACTGTATAGCAATCAGCCCCAGCATTTT. The encoded protein is CASSPLYSNQPQHF.

The rearrangement links TRBV27 to TRBJ1-6; 7 nucleotides match TRBD1. The CDR3 covers 15 residues. In germline, CDR1 is MNHEY, CDR2 SMNVEV (reference sequence). V shed 4 bases, J shed 8 bases, and the junction held 8 bases outside the gene matches. The CDR3 region is CASSSPGQRDSPLHF. CDR3 bases: TGTGCCAGCAGTTCCCCGGGACAGAGAGATTCACCCCTCCACTTT.

This clone was recorded a few times. The CDR3 coding sequence is TGTGCCAGCAGTCCATTGGACAGTCCCTACGAGCAGTACTTC. It codes for CASSPLDSPYEQYF. This chain links TRBV27 with TRBJ2-7; tentatively, D is TRBD1 (6 bases). Trimming stripped 5 bases from V and 2 bases from J, with 13 bases between. From germline, CDR1 is MNHEY and CDR2 SMNVEV (reference sequence). The CDR3 consists of 14 residues.

The chain combines TRBV14 with TRBJ2-7; D is undetermined. This CDR3 has 13 amino acids. V was pared by 1 base and J by 3 bases, with 7 bases between. Germline assignment: CDR1 SGHDN and CDR2 FVKESK. The CDR3 loop is CASSQGLRYEQYF. The CDR3 bases are TGTGCCAGCAGCCAAGGACTTCGCTACGAGCAGTACTTC. The full variable domain, its missing parts supplied by reference TRBV14 and TRBJ2-7, is EAGVTQFPSHSVIEKGQTVTLRCDPISGHDNLYWYRRVMGKEIKFLLHFVKESKQDESGMPNNRFLAERTGGTYSTLKVQPAELEDSGVYFCASSQGLRYEQYFGPGTRLTVT.

The rearrangement joins TRBV6-1 to TRBJ2-7, with 9 bases identical to TRBD1. Unmatched junction bases numbered 7, after V lost 7 bases and J lost 0 bases. Germline assignment: CDR1 MNHNS and CDR2 SASEGT. This CDR3 spans 15 amino acids. CDR3 protein: CASTPNRGPSYEQYF. The CDR3 DNA reads TGTGCCAGCACTCCAAACAGGGGGCCCTCCTACGAGCAGTACTTC.

This clone was found a few times. V is TRBV7-2 and J is TRBJ2-3; TRBD2 aligns across 7 bases. The V gene's germline CDR1 is SGHTA and CDR2 FQGNSA. This CDR3 is 15 amino acids long. The V gene end was trimmed by 3 bases and the J gene end by 2 bases; junction bases not matched to a gene: 5. The CDR3 DNA reads TGTGCCAGCAGCTTCCACCGGGGGGACACAGATACGCAGTATTTT. It codes for CASSFHRGDTDTQYF.

This chain joins TRBV28 and TRBJ2-6; no definite D call. The CDR3 is made up of 16 amino acids. V was pared by 1 base and J by 0 bases, with 7 bases between. Looked up from germline, CDR1 is MDHEN and CDR2 is SYDVKM. This CDR3 is CASSLLPGSGANVLTF. The CDR3 DNA sequence: TGTGCCAGCAGTTTATTGCCGGGCTCTGGGGCCAACGTCCTGACTTTC.

The chain links TRBV9 to TRBJ1-2; possible D gene TRBD1, 5 bases. The CDR3 consists of 12 residues. Germline V CDR1 and CDR2: SGDLS, YYNGEE. The ends were cut back, 4 bases at V and 4 bases at J, with 8 bases in the middle. For the CDR3, the DNA is TGTGCCAGCAGCCCAGGGCCCTATGGCTACACCTTC. Its protein is CASSPGPYGYTF.

The chain carries TRBV5-4 and TRBJ2-3; D might be TRBD2 (7 bases). Germline loops: CDR1 SGHNT, CDR2 YYREEE (reference sequence). The CDR3 runs to 16 residues. Deletions cut 4 bases from V and 3 bases from J, with 18 bases between. The CDR3 nucleotides are TGTGCCAGCAGCCCTTCCGGGGGGCCTGGGACAGATACGCAGTATTTT. It translates to CASSPSGGPGTDTQYF.

In this sample, this clone turned up a few times. The rearrangement joins TRBV5-1 to TRBJ2-7, with a possible D match to TRBD2 (5 bases). This CDR3 has 16 amino acids. Germline CDR1 reads SGHRS; CDR2 reads YFSETQ. V gave up 0 bases and J gave up 5 bases, with 18 bases separating them. The DNA for the CDR3 is TGCGCCAGCAGCTTGGGGCACTCCCGAGGAGGCAACGAGCAGTACTTC. It yields the protein CASSLGHSRGGNEQYF. The complete variable domain, with remaining parts taken from reference TRBV5-1 and TRBJ2-7, reads KAGVTQTPRYLIKTRGQQVTLSCSPISGHRSVSWYQQTPGQGLQFLFEYFSETQRNKGNFPGRFSGRQFSNSRSEMNVSTLELGDSALYLCASSLGHSRGGNEQYFGPGTRLTVT.

The V and J genes are TRBV19 and TRBJ1-1, with TRBD1 matching over 7 bases. This CDR3 has 13 amino acids. In germline, CDR1 is LNHDA, CDR2 SQIVND (reference sequence). J gave up 1 base and V 9 bases, and 5 bases lay outside the gene matches. The CDR3 spells CASSQGSNTEAFF. For the CDR3, the DNA is TGTGCCAGCTCACAGGGGTCGAACACTGAAGCTTTCTTT.

This clone was observed a few times. The chain recombines TRBV7-9 with TRBJ2-7; TRBD2 might be the D (5 bases). Germline CDR1 reads SEHNR; CDR2 reads FQNEAQ (reference sequence). The CDR3 loop spans 15 amino acids. V lost 5 bases to trimming and J lost 5 bases, with 19 bases between them. The CDR3 region is CASSPPGVAVNEQYF. The CDR3 DNA sequence: TGTGCCAGCAGCCCACCCGGGGTTGCTGTAAACGAGCAGTACTTC.

This clone occurred a few times. The chain couples TRBV7-6 to TRBJ2-5; 7 bases fit TRBD2. Germline-derived CDR1 and CDR2 are SGHVS and FNYEAQ. The CDR3 runs to 14 residues. After removal of 5 bases from V and 4 bases from J, the junction contained 7 bases not matched to a gene. Written as DNA, the CDR3 is TGTGCCAGCAGCCGACCATCTAGCGGAGAGACCCAGTACTTC. It is translated as CASSRPSSGETQYF.

This sequence joins TRBV7-3 and TRBJ2-3; 12 bases align to TRBD2. Germline assignment: CDR1 SGHTA and CDR2 FQGTGA. The trim removed 4 bases at V and 0 bases at J, leaving 8 bases unmatched. The CDR3 is made up of 18 amino acids. The CDR3 DNA reads TGTGCCAGCAGCTCCTCTAGCGGGGGGGTCCTAAGCACAGATACGCAGTATTTT. It yields the protein CASSSSSGGVLSTDTQYF.

The genes are TRBV4-3 and TRBJ2-5; TRBD1 might be the D (7 bases). CDR1 is LGHNA, CDR2 YSLEER, per germline. Deletions cut 0 bases from V and 2 bases from J, with 16 bases between. The CDR3 is 17 residues long. The CDR3 DNA follows: TGCGCCAGCAGCCAAGATCGGGCGGGACAGCTACAAGAGACCCAGTACTTC. The encoded protein is CASSQDRAGQLQETQYF.

This clone was found a few times. V is TRBV19 and J is TRBJ2-2, with a weak D call TRBD1 (5 bases). The CDR3 covers 15 residues. CDR1 is LNHDA, CDR2 SQIVND, per germline (reference sequence). Trimming left V 5 bases short and J 5 bases short, with 15 bases between. The CDR3, as DNA: TGTGCCAGTAGTCTTCTGGGGCAGCCGACCGGGGAGCTGTTTTTT. Protein product: CASSLLGQPTGELFF.

This rearrangement joins TRBV12-5 to TRBJ1-5; TRBD1 is a possible D gene (5 bases). V dropped 6 bases and J dropped 9 bases, with 15 bases sitting between them. The CDR3 spans 13 residues. The V gene's germline CDR1 is LGHNT and CDR2 FRNRAP. For the CDR3, the DNA is TGTGCTAGTGGGCCGGACATTGGCTTGCCCCAGCATTTT. Translating gives CASGPDIGLPQHF.

The chain employs TRBV6-5 and TRBJ2-7; tentative D call: TRBD1 (6 bases). CDR1 is MNHEY, CDR2 SVGAGI, per germline. The CDR3 is 15 residues long. With 0 bases removed from V and 0 bases from J, the gap between germline ends came to 9 bases. The chain's CDR3 is CASSYSWDNSYEQYF. The DNA of the CDR3 is TGTGCCAGCAGTTACTCGTGGGACAACTCCTACGAGCAGTACTTC.

This clone occurred a few times. The chain has TRBV7-9 and TRBJ2-2; D remains unclear. The CDR3 has 12 amino acids. The V gene's germline CDR1 is SEHNR and CDR2 FQNEAQ (reference sequence). Deletions cut 5 bases from V and 6 bases from J, with 7 bases between. This CDR3 reads CASSREAGELFF. The CDR3 DNA reads TGTGCCAGCAGCCGAGAAGCCGGGGAGCTGTTTTTT.

The chain recombines TRBV6-4 with TRBJ2-5; perhaps TRBD2 as D (5 bases). Trimming removed 3 bases at V and 7 bases at J, with 12 bases between. Germline CDR1 is MRHNA and CDR2 is SNTAGT. This CDR3 has 13 amino acids. CDR3 DNA: TGTGCCAGCAGTGAAACAGAACGGGGGACCCAGTACTTC. Protein: CASSETERGTQYF.

The J gene is TRBJ2-7, the V gene TRBV27; 8 bases map to TRBD1. CDR1 is MNHEY and CDR2 is SMNVEV in the germline V gene (reference sequence). The J segment lost 4 bases and the V segment lost 6 bases, leaving 8 bases of the junction unmatched. The CDR3 is 14 residues long. The CDR3 DNA sequence: TGTGCCAGCAGATCCCCGGGACAGGAATACGAGCAGTACTTC. It yields the protein CASRSPGQEYEQYF.

The chain uses TRBV5-1 and TRBJ2-3, with D tentatively TRBD1 (6 bases). Deletions cut 4 bases from V and 2 bases from J, with 14 bases between. CDR1 is SGHRS and CDR2 is YFSETQ in the germline V gene. This CDR3 region has 15 residues. CDR3 nucleotide sequence: TGCGCCAGCAGCGGACGGACAGAGCCCACAGATACGCAGTATTTT. The encoded protein is CASSGRTEPTDTQYF.

This sequence joins TRBV9 and TRBJ2-7; 7 bases agree with TRBD1. CDR1 and CDR2 from the germline V gene are SGDLS and YYNGEE. This CDR3 spans 14 amino acids. The J segment lost 5 bases and the V segment lost 4 bases, leaving 9 bases of the junction unmatched. The CDR3 sequence is CASSSGGQKNEQYF. The CDR3 nucleotides are TGTGCCAGCAGCTCAGGGGGACAGAAGAACGAGCAGTACTTC.

This clone was picked up a small number of times. One end of the junction fails to match germline, which may point to a read error. This chain uses TRBV7-9 with TRBJ2-5; TRBD2 aligns across 8 bases. The CDR3 has 15 amino acids. Germline CDR1 and CDR2: SEHNR and FQNEAQ (reference sequence). The CDR3 here is CASSSAGGAQGTQYF. The DNA of the CDR3 is TGTGCCAGCAGCTCCGCGGGGGGAGCTCAAGGGACCCAGTACTTC.

This clone was detected only a few times. The J gene is TRBJ2-1, the V gene TRBV5-1; tentatively, D is TRBD2 (6 bases). CDR3 size: 14 residues. Trimming pared 4 bases from V and 7 bases from J, leaving 15 bases between. In germline, CDR1 is SGHRS, CDR2 YFSETQ. CDR3 in amino acids: CASSPPVGGNEQFF. The CDR3 DNA follows: TGCGCCAGCAGCCCCCCGGTGGGGGGAAATGAGCAGTTCTTC.

This clone came up a few times. Other DNA sequences from this sample encode an identical CDR3 as well. V is TRBV5-1 and J is TRBJ2-7, with 11 bases aligning to TRBD1. This CDR3 comprises 14 residues. Trimming took 7 bases from V and 2 from J; bases not matched to a gene: 5. Per the germline V gene, CDR1 is SGHRS and CDR2 is YFSETQ. The CDR3 sequence: CASRGQGATYEQYF. In DNA, the CDR3 is TGCGCCAGCCGCGGACAGGGGGCTACCTACGAGCAGTACTTC.

A few counts support this clone. The chain uses TRBV7-9 and TRBJ2-7; the D gene is possibly TRBD1 (5 bases). The germline gives CDR1 SEHNR, CDR2 FQNEAQ (reference sequence). The V gene lost 6 bases and the J gene lost 4 bases, with 13 bases spanning the gap. CDR3 length: 13 residues. The CDR3 sequence: CASRSGGAYEQYF. The CDR3, as DNA: TGTGCCAGCAGGTCCGGTGGGGCTTACGAGCAGTACTTC.

This clone was picked up a small number of times. The chain carries TRBV7-8 and TRBJ2-3; maybe TRBD2 (6 bases). Trimming stripped 4 bases from V and 0 bases from J, with 14 bases between. CDR3 length: 16 residues. Germline loops: CDR1 SGHVS, CDR2 FQNEAQ. The CDR3 sequence is CASSSSSGTSTDTQYF. The CDR3 DNA follows: TGTGCCAGCAGCTCCTCGTCGGGGACTAGCACAGATACGCAGTATTTT.

This chain joins TRBV6-1 and TRBJ2-7; D is unresolved. The CDR3 runs 15 residues. The V gene lost 5 bases and the J gene lost 2 bases, with 16 bases spanning the gap. Germline V CDR1 and CDR2: MNHNS, SASEGT. The CDR3 sequence is CASSPTGLVTYEQYF. The DNA of the CDR3 is TGTGCCAGCAGTCCGACGGGTTTGGTGACCTACGAGCAGTACTTC.

V is TRBV6-6 and J is TRBJ2-2; 7 positions agree with TRBD2. Unmatched junction bases numbered 6, after V lost 7 bases and J lost 4 bases. The CDR3 covers 14 residues. CDR1 is MNHNY, CDR2 SVGAGI, per germline (reference sequence). The CDR3 protein is CASTGSGLTGELFF. The CDR3 DNA is TGTGCCAGCACCGGTAGCGGGCTCACCGGGGAGCTGTTTTTT.